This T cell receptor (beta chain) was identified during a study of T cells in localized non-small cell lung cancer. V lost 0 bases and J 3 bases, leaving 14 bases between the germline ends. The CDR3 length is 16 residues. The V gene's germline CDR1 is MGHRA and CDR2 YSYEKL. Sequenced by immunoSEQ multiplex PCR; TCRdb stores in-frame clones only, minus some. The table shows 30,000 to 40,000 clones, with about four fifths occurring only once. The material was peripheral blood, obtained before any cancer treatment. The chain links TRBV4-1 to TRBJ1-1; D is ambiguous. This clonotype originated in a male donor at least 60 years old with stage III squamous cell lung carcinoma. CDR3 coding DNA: TGCGCCAGCAGCCAAGATAGGGCAGCCCAGGACACTGAAGCTTTCTTT. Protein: CASSQDRAAQDTEAFF.